The rows below give T cell receptor beta chains drawn from one sample of a study of cytomegalovirus exposure and HLA in healthy donors. Sequenced by immunoSEQ multiplex PCR; TCRdb stores in-frame clones only, minus some. The sample contains 57,000 or so clones, more than 70% of which appear only once. Sequencing was carried out using PBMCs. These receptors were taken from a man aged 45 to 65 in good health and CMV-seropositive. The CDR3 runs from the conserved cysteine through the conserved F or W. The order of the fields is J gene, D gene, V gene, CDR3 protein. D genes are given only for firm matches.

j_gene: TRBJ1-2; d_gene: .; v_gene: TRBV7-2; CDR3aa: CASSLGGANGYTF
j_gene: TRBJ2-3; d_gene: .; v_gene: TRBV5-4; CDR3aa: CASSSGLRTDTQYF
j_gene: TRBJ2-1; d_gene: .; v_gene: TRBV28; CDR3aa: CASSSTREFGNEQFF
j_gene: TRBJ2-2; d_gene: .; v_gene: TRBV7-3; CDR3aa: CASSLGQLTGELFF
j_gene: TRBJ2-3; d_gene: .; v_gene: TRBV5-4; CDR3aa: CASRGGQPTDTQYF
j_gene: TRBJ1-1; d_gene: .; v_gene: TRBV5-8; CDR3aa: CASSPQLVSAFF
j_gene: TRBJ1-2; d_gene: TRBD1; v_gene: TRBV6-5; CDR3aa: CASGSTGGSRGYTF
j_gene: TRBJ2-3; d_gene: .; v_gene: TRBV23-1; CDR3aa: CGSSRILGSTSTDTQYF
j_gene: TRBJ2-1; d_gene: TRBD2; v_gene: TRBV7-2; CDR3aa: CASSQAGALRGEQFF
j_gene: TRBJ1-1; d_gene: TRBD1; v_gene: TRBV27; CDR3aa: CASSPRQGGDTEAFF
j_gene: TRBJ2-5; d_gene: .; v_gene: TRBV9; CDR3aa: CASSVGRDTETQYF
j_gene: TRBJ2-7; d_gene: TRBD2; v_gene: TRBV10-2; CDR3aa: CASSESTSGPSEQYF
j_gene: TRBJ2-3; d_gene: TRBD2; v_gene: TRBV7-2; CDR3aa: CAISPRLAGALGTDTQYF
j_gene: TRBJ1-2; d_gene: .; v_gene: TRBV19; CDR3aa: CASSIEPNIIHGYTF
j_gene: .; d_gene: TRBD1; v_gene: TRBV5-6; CDR3aa: CASSARDRGPEQYF
j_gene: TRBJ2-3; d_gene: .; v_gene: TRBV7-3; CDR3aa: CASSRDRSSTDTQYF